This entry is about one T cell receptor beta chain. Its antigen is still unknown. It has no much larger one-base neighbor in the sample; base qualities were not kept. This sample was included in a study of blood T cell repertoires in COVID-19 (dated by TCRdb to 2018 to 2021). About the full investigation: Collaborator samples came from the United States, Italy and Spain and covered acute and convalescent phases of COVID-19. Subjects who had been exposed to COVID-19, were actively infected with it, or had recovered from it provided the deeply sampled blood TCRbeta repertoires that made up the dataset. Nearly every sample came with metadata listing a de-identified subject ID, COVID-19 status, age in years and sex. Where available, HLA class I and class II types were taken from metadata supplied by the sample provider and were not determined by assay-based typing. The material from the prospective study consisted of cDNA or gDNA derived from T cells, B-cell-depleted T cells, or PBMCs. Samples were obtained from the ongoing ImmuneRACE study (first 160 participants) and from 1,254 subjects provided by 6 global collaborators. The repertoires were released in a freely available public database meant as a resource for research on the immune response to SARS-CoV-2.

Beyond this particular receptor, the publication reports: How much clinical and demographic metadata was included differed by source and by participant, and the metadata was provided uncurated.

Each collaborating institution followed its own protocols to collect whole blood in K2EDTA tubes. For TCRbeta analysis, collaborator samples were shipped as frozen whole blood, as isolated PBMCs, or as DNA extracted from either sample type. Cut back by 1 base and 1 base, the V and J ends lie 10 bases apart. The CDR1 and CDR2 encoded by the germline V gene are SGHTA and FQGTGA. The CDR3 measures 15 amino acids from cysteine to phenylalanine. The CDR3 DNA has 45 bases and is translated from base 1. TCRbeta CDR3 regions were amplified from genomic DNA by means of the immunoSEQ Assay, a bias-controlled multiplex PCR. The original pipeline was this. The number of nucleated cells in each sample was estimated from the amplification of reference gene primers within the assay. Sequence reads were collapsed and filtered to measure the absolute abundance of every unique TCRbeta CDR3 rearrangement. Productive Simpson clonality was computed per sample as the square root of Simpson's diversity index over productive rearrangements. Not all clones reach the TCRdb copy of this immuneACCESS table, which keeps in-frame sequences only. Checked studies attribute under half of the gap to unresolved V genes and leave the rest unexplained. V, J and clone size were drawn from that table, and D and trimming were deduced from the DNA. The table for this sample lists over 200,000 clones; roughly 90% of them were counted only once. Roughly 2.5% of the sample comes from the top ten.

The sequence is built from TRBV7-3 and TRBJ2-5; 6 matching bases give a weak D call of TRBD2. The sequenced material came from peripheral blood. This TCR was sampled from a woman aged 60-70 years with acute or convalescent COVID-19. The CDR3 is CASSLIGTAQETQYF. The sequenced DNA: TGTGCCAGCAGCTTAATAGGGACTGCCCAAGAGACCCAGTACTTC. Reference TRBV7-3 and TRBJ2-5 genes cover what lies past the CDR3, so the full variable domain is GAGVSQTPSNKVTEKGKYVELRCDPISGHTALYWYRQSLGQGPEFLIYFQGTGAADDSGLPNDRFFAVRPEGSVSTLKIQRTERGDSAVYLCASSLIGTAQETQYFGPGTRLLVL.